The entry below describes one T cell receptor beta chain. The CDR3 has 17 amino acids. Germline V gene lookup returns CDR1 LNHNV and CDR2 YYDKDF (reference sequence). Trimming pared 0 bases from V and 0 bases from J, leaving 14 bases between. The sample originates from a study of control samples from healthy donors and cancer patients. Profiling relied on immunoSEQ multiplex PCR, and the TCRdb table lists in-frame clones only, not all of them. The sample includes 150,000 to 180,000 clones, over 90% of them seen just once. The sequencing sample was made of blood. This chain links TRBV15 with TRBJ1-1; possibly TRBD1 for D (5 bases). The source is a man in his fifties or sixties in good health. CDR3 nucleotides: TGTGCCACCAGCAGAGATCACATGGGGGTGATGAACACTGAAGCTTTCTTT. Its protein product is CATSRDHMGVMNTEAFF. The entire variable domain, with the rest obtained from reference TRBV15 and TRBJ1-1, is as follows: DAMVIQNPRYQVTQFGKPVTLSCSQTLNHNVMYWYQQKSSQAPKLLFHYYDKDFNNEADTPDNFQSRRPNTSFCFLDIRSPGLGDTAMYLCATSRDHMGVMNTEAFFGQGTRLTVV.